The 4 T cell receptor beta chains below were found in one sample sequenced in a study of blood T cells in healthy people across ages. For the second PCR, which ran for roughly 6 to 12 cycles, a sample-barcoded 5' primer and a J-beta primer mix were used. TCRdb passed the 5' RACE reads through MiXCR, listing each CDR3 protein once. The sample has about 680,000 distinct CDR3 sequences, around 48% seen once; the top ten hold around a third. The sample taken for sequencing was blood. These receptor sequences come from a woman aged 60-70 years in good health.

The rearrangement uses TRBV7-2 and TRBJ2-7; 7 bases agree with TRBD2. Looked up from germline, CDR1 is SGHTA and CDR2 is FQGNSA. The V and J ends lost 6 bases and 7 bases, in that order; junction bases with no gene match: 18. The CDR3 spans 16 residues. This CDR3 is CASRDVMGGSPWEQYF. In nucleotides, the CDR3 is TGTGCCAGCAGGGACGTAATGGGCGGGAGCCCCTGGGAGCAGTACTTC.

The V call is TRBV27, the J call TRBJ2-4, with TRBD2 matching 14 bases. The DNA end favors TRBJ2-5, so the J call may be wrong. This CDR3 has 16 amino acids. Germline assignment: CDR1 MNHEY and CDR2 SMNVEV (reference sequence). The CDR3 DNA reads TGTGCCAGCAGTCCAGGGACTAGCGGGAGTATGGAGACCCAGTACTTC. It encodes CASSPGTSGSMETQYF.

As regards this clonotype: A junction end diverges from the germline sequence, so it may reflect a read error. This chain connects TRBV4-2 to TRBJ2-7; the match to TRBD2 covers 13 bases. Germline assignment: CDR1 LGHNA and CDR2 YNFKEQ. CDR3 length: 16 residues. The CDR3 coding sequence is TGTGCCGGCAGCCAAGGGACTAGCGGGGCAACCTACGAGCAGTACTTC. This gives the protein CAGSQGTSGATYEQYF.

V usage is TRBV20-1 and J usage is TRBJ2-5; 8 bases map to TRBD2. CDR1 is DFQATT and CDR2 is SNEGSKA in the germline V gene (reference sequence). V shed 0 bases, J shed 9 bases, and the junction held 18 bases outside the gene matches. The CDR3 is 17 amino acids. The CDR3 protein is CSARDLRSGSLIGAQYF. The CDR3 DNA sequence: TGCAGTGCTAGAGATCTGAGGAGCGGGAGTCTAATTGGGGCCCAGTACTTC.